The sequence of this T cell receptor beta chain was determined in a study of CD8+ T cells in alopecia areata. Study results and caveats: Whereas mice showed it more clearly, TCR sharing across patients was murkier, possibly because of HLA. The study found tofacitinib significantly decreased scalp clonality and expanded CD8+ clones among the top 100.

The treatment was: oral pan-JAK inhibitor, 5-10 mg twice daily. As part of sample collection, lesional scalp punch biopsies and peripheral blood were taken from alopecia areata patients. About this clone itself: Its antigen is unidentified.

Investigators isolated RNA and reverse transcribed it into cDNA to act as the sequencing template. TCRdb's table, derived via immunoSEQ multiplex PCR, lists solely in-frame clones and lacks some. Among about 220,000 clones listed, more than 45% were seen once. The CDR3 runs 15 residues. The germline CDR1 and CDR2 sequences are GTSNPN and SVGIG (reference sequence). Trimming pared 1 base from V and 7 bases from J, leaving 19 bases between. This TCR derives from a human donor with alopecia areata. The sequencing used CD4+ T cells sorted from blood, collected at week 4, from a patient treated with tofacitinib. The V and J genes are TRBV30 and TRBJ1-2; D gene uncertain. DNA for the CDR3: TGTGCCTGGAGTGATCGGACCCTGCGATCTGGTGGCTACACCTTC. Translated, it gives CAWSDRTLRSGGYTF. Full variable domain (remainder filled in from reference TRBV30 and TRBJ1-2): SQTIHQWPATLVQPVGSPLSLECTVEGTSNPNLYWYRQAAGRGLQLLFYSVGIGQISSEVPQNLSASRPQDRQFILSSKKLLLSDSGFYLCAWSDRTLRSGGYTFGSGTRLTVV.